This passage covers 19 T cell receptor beta chains from one sample sequenced in a study of blood T cell repertoires in COVID-19. Clones were sequenced by immunoSEQ multiplex PCR, and TCRdb holds only the in-frame ones, with some missing. The data show around 200,000 clones, with roughly nine tenths seen just once and roughly 20% held by the top ten. Sequenced input: peripheral blood. The receptors come from an older man with active or convalescent COVID-19.

The V call is TRBV14, the J call TRBJ2-7, with 7 nucleotides matching TRBD1. The CDR3 spans 13 residues. V was clipped by 8 bases and J by 3 bases; unmatched bases: 7. The germline gives CDR1 SGHDN, CDR2 FVKESK. In DNA form, the CDR3 reads TGTGCCAGCGGGCGACAGGGCTTCTACGAGCAGTACTTC. Its protein product is CASGRQGFYEQYF.

The rearrangement uses TRBV7-8 and TRBJ1-3; 9 bases are shared with TRBD1. Trimming at V came to 4 bases and at J to 2 bases, leaving 3 bases not matched to a gene. Germline CDR1 reads SGHVS; CDR2 reads FQNEAQ. This CDR3 region has 15 residues. The CDR3 coding sequence is TGTGCCAGCAGCTCCAGACAGGGGGCTGGAAACACCATATATTTT. Encoded protein: CASSSRQGAGNTIYF.

The chain links TRBV28 to TRBJ2-2; D call uncertain. CDR1 MDHEN and CDR2 SYDVKM come from the germline V gene. The V end lost 6 bases, the J end lost 4 bases, and 9 bases lay between the germline ends. CDR3 size: 13 residues. CDR3 DNA sequence: TGTGCCAGCAGCCCCCCGGGCACCGGGGAGCTGTTTTTT. Translating it yields CASSPPGTGELFF. Full variable domain (outside the CDR3, taken from reference TRBV28 and TRBJ2-2): DVKVTQSSRYLVKRTGEKVFLECVQDMDHENMFWYRQDPGLGLRLIYFSYDVKMKEKGDIPEGYSVSREKKERFSLILESASTNQTSMYLCASSPPGTGELFFGEGSRLTVL.

Worth noting for this clone: Germline is not matched at one junction end, which may reflect a read error. The chain links TRBV12-3 or TRBV12-4 to TRBJ1-2, with 7 bases aligning to TRBD1. CDR3 length: 11 residues. The chain's CDR3 is CGSAGGYGYTF. The DNA for the CDR3 is TGCGGGAGTGCAGGGGGCTATGGCTACACCTTC.

V gene TRBV5-1 combines with J gene TRBJ2-7; D is unresolved. V dropped 2 bases and J dropped 4 bases, with 10 bases sitting between them. Germline CDR1 SGHRS, CDR2 YFSETQ. This CDR3 has 13 amino acids. CDR3 coding DNA: TGCGCCAGCAGCTTCTCTACCCCTTACGAGCAGTACTTC. Translation gives CASSFSTPYEQYF.

V gene TRBV30 combines with J gene TRBJ1-1, with D possibly being TRBD1 (5 bases). Germline V gene lookup returns CDR1 GTSNPN and CDR2 SVGIG (reference sequence). Trimming cost V 5 bases and J 4 bases, with 17 bases left between them. The CDR3 has 14 amino acids. In nucleotides, the CDR3 is TGTGCCTGGCTAGACCCGGGACTCCCCACTGAAGCTTTCTTT. It encodes CAWLDPGLPTEAFF.

The chain links TRBV19 to TRBJ2-7; TRBD1 matches 9 bases. The junction had 15 bases not matched to a gene; V was cut back by 6 bases and J by 6 bases. The V gene's germline CDR1 is LNHDA and CDR2 SQIVND (reference sequence). CDR3 length: 16 residues. CDR3 amino acids: CASSTEGQGMFSEQYF. CDR3 DNA: TGTGCCAGTAGCACTGAGGGACAGGGAATGTTTTCCGAGCAGTACTTC.

This clone was found once. The chain combines TRBV5-5 with TRBJ2-7; TRBD1 agrees at 9 bases. The CDR3 runs 17 residues. J lost 2 bases, V lost 0 bases, and 9 bases had no gene match. Germline values: CDR1 SGHKS, CDR2 YYEKEE (reference sequence). The DNA of the CDR3 is TGTGCCAGCAGCTTGGTAGGTATTGGGACAGGGACCTACGAGCAGTACTTC. As protein: CASSLVGIGTGTYEQYF.

The chain employs TRBV18 and TRBJ1-5; TRBD1 might be the D (5 bases). The CDR3 has 15 amino acids. Germline CDR1 reads KGHSH; CDR2 reads LQKENI. V was trimmed by 0 bases and J by 5 bases, leaving 11 bases between them. This CDR3 reads CASSPPGRVDQPQHF. The CDR3 DNA reads as TGTGCCAGCTCACCACCGGGCAGGGTGGATCAGCCCCAGCATTTT.

V and J are TRBV30 and TRBJ1-1; TRBD1 might be the D (5 bases). Trimming took 8 bases from V and 0 from J, leaving 13 bases between them. CDR3 length equals 13 residues. Looked up from germline, CDR1 is GTSNPN and CDR2 is SVGIG (reference sequence). The CDR3 spells CAQTKGMNTEAFF. The CDR3 DNA reads TGTGCCCAAACCAAGGGGATGAACACTGAAGCTTTCTTT.

The V and J genes are TRBV19 and TRBJ1-2; D is possibly TRBD1 (5 bases). The V end was cut by 7 bases, the J end by 4 bases, with 10 bases between. The V gene's germline CDR1 is LNHDA and CDR2 SQIVND (reference sequence). CDR3 length: 12 residues. As DNA, the CDR3 is TGTGCCAGTATTGACAGACGCTATGGCTACACCTTC. As protein: CASIDRRYGYTF.

The chain links TRBV7-6 to TRBJ2-5; the match to TRBD2 covers 7 bases. Per the germline V gene, CDR1 is SGHVS and CDR2 is FNYEAQ. The CDR3 length is 19 residues. V shed 4 bases and J 4 bases; nucleotides not matched to a gene: 21. CDR3 region: CASSSLAGGGLGVLETQYF. The CDR3 nucleotides are TGTGCCAGCAGCTCCTTAGCAGGCGGGGGTTTGGGGGTCTTAGAGACCCAGTACTTC.

V is TRBV7-9 and J is TRBJ1-5; D is ambiguous. In germline, CDR1 is SEHNR, CDR2 FQNEAQ (reference sequence). CDR3 length equals 13 residues. V dropped 5 bases and J dropped 3 bases, with 8 bases sitting between them. The CDR3 loop is CASSGRDNQPQHF. The CDR3, as DNA: TGTGCCAGCAGCGGGAGGGACAATCAGCCCCAGCATTTT. Variable domain in full (rest from reference TRBV7-9 and TRBJ1-5): DTGVSQNPRHKITKRGQNVTFRCDPISEHNRLYWYRQTLGQGPEFLTYFQNEAQLEKSRLLSDRFSAERPKGSFSTLEIQRTEQGDSAMYLCASSGRDNQPQHFGDGTRLSIL.

This clone was detected only once. The J gene is TRBJ2-5, the V gene TRBV4-1; 8 bases match TRBD2. This CDR3 comprises 15 residues. Germline assignment: CDR1 MGHRA and CDR2 YSYEKL. Trimming at V came to 1 base and at J to 4 bases, leaving 5 bases not matched to a gene. CDR3 amino acids: CASSQAGGGGETQYF. The CDR3 DNA is TGCGCCAGCAGCCAAGCGGGGGGGGGCGGAGAGACCCAGTACTTC.

The V and J genes are TRBV10-1 and TRBJ2-1, with TRBD1 identical over 7 bases. Trimming took 6 bases from V and 0 from J; bases not matched to a gene: 8. This CDR3 has 16 residues. The germline V gene has CDR1 WNHNN and CDR2 SYGVQD (reference sequence). CDR3 in amino acids: CASSNNRGSSYNEQFF. Written as DNA, the CDR3 is TGCGCCAGCAGCAACAACAGGGGCAGCTCCTACAATGAGCAGTTCTTC.

The chain uses TRBV7-2 and TRBJ1-5, with D possibly TRBD1 on 6 matching bases. Germline loops: CDR1 SGHTA, CDR2 FQGNSA. Trimming took 3 bases from V and 0 from J, leaving 12 bases between them. The CDR3 contains 16 residues. The CDR3 DNA follows: TGTGCCAGCAGCTTCCGACAGGCTAATAGCAATCAGCCCCAGCATTTT. Its protein is CASSFRQANSNQPQHF.

The rearrangement links TRBV5-6 to TRBJ2-5; 7 bases line up with TRBD2. Trimming removed 0 bases from V and 5 bases from J; junction bases left unmatched: 13. The germline CDR1 and CDR2 sequences are SGHDT and YYEEEE. The CDR3 covers 17 residues. The CDR3 bases are TGTGCCAGCAGCTTGGACGGCCGAAGCGGGGATATGGAGACCCAGTACTTC. Translating it yields CASSLDGRSGDMETQYF.

The V call is TRBV30, the J call TRBJ1-4; TRBD1 matches at 7 bases. Trimming took 7 bases from V and 7 from J; bases not matched to a gene: 15. This CDR3 is 15 amino acids long. CDR1 and CDR2 from the germline V gene are GTSNPN and SVGIG (reference sequence). CDR3 sequence reads: CAFHHPWDSREKLFF. In DNA, the CDR3 is TGTGCCTTCCACCACCCTTGGGACAGTCGTGAAAAACTGTTTTTT.

The CDR3 reads CASSRGTGGRQPQHF. CDR3 nucleotides: TGTGCCAGCTCCCGTGGGACAGGAGGAAGACAGCCCCAGCATTTT. This sequence joins TRBV18 and TRBJ1-5; 8 bases are shared with TRBD1. Germline CDR1 reads KGHSH; CDR2 reads LQKENI. The CDR3 has 15 residues. The junction had 11 bases not matched to a gene; V was cut back by 6 bases and J by 7 bases.